This paragraph reports one T cell receptor beta chain. Its cognate antigen has yet to be identified. No clone much larger than this one lies a single base away; base qualities are absent. Relative to germline, V is 1 base shorter and J is 2 bases shorter, with 5 bases between their ends. CDR3 length: 13 amino acids, cysteine to phenylalanine. The entry retains the CDR3 DNA only, 39 bases that are in frame from base 1. The germline V gene sets CDR1 to SGHTA and CDR2 to FQGNSA. This entry belongs to a study of T cells in localized non-small cell lung cancer (TCRdb year 2020). A note on the overall study: The study examined T cell repertoires in approximately 240 patients with early-stage NSCLC and compared tumors with uninvolved tumor-adjacent lungs. The cohort comprised approximately 240 treatment-naïve NSCLC patients with resected, localized lung tumors. NSCLC patients had a mean age of approximately 66 years, and fewer than 150 were male and about a hundred female.

TCR beta CDR3 regions were sequenced from DNA using the immunoSEQ Assay. The original methods were these. T cell density was computed as TCR beta template counts normalized to usable DNA estimated by amplifying housekeeping genes. Richness was estimated with the preseqR package, extrapolating to 400,000 templates for PBMC samples and 120,000 templates for tissue samples. Clonality was calculated as one minus Pielou's evenness. Differential abundance testing on productive amino-acid clonotypes, with a minimum total count of 5 and an alpha of 0.1, was used to identify tissue-enriched TCRs. The Jaccard Index and the Morisita Overlap Index were used to measure how much the repertoires overlapped between compartments. TCR beta CDR3s were clustered by GLIPH together with public tetramer-defined viral CDR3s, and at least three viral sequences plus V-gene enrichment were required for viral motifs. The table comes from immuneACCESS by way of TCRdb, which keeps in-frame sequences with V and J called. Part of the clones is missing from these tables; in studies checked, under half for an unresolved V gene and the rest for unknown reasons. V, J and clone size are those of that table, while D and trimming were read from the DNA. The sample table shows 20,000 to 25,000 clones, and roughly 84% are seen once. Clones ranked in the top ten supply about 2.6% of the sample.

At diagnosis, tumor, uninvolved tumor-adjacent lung and peripheral blood were collected and then preserved as a mix of FFPE and fresh-frozen material. For TCR repertoire profiling, blood samples were analyzed as peripheral blood mononuclear cells. Broad study findings and their caveats: Because of the exploratory design, TCR variables were selected using unadjusted p-values without false-discovery rate correction. Uninvolved tumor-adjacent lung showed the highest T cell clonality, higher than tumor, which suggests more focused antigenic responses in the uninvolved tumor-adjacent lung. Longer overall survival was associated with higher T cell density in blood, whereas shorter survival was associated with higher clonality in adjacent lung. Because multi-region tumor sequencing was not done, intratumor heterogeneity could not be ruled out. A median of about 55 of the top 100 tumor clones were detected in paired uninvolved adjacent lung, and 28 of these tumor clones were also found among the top 100 clones of the paired uninvolved adjacent lung.

The sample here was peripheral blood, taken before any cancer treatment. The chain uses TRBV7-2 and TRBJ1-2; the D segment cannot be called with confidence. The clonotype originates from a man between 40 and 70 years old with stage I lung adenocarcinoma. The DNA sequence is as follows: TGTGCCAGCAGCTTAGGGATGAACTATGGCTACACCTTC. Its coded protein is CASSLGMNYGYTF.